This T cell receptor (beta chain) was captured by sequencing in a study of Tregs in tolerant kidney transplant recipients. Findings and limits, study-wide: Expanding Tregs on activated donor B cells appeared to best identify donor-specific TCRbeta clones.

Germline V gene lookup returns CDR1 GTSNPN and CDR2 SVGIG (reference sequence). The CDR3 covers 12 residues. Deletions cut 5 bases from V and 6 bases from J, with 12 bases between. Generated by immunoSEQ multiplex PCR, the TCRdb table keeps only in-frame clones and is missing some. Of approximately 90,000 clones listed, approximately 94% are singletons. As concerns this clone: Its antigen remains unknown.

V gene TRBV30 combines with J gene TRBJ2-3; no clear D. The receptor was derived from a human donor in good health. The sequencing sample was made of CD8+ T cells from blood. CDR3 sequence reads: CAWDSDWDTQYF. In DNA form, the CDR3 reads TGTGCCTGGGACTCGGATTGGGATACGCAGTATTTT.